This TCR beta chain was identified in a study of PD-1 blockade in classical Hodgkin lymphoma. Findings of the study overall: Anyone who began nivolumab under 1 year after ASCT was excluded. There was a significant rise in CD4+ TCR diversity by C4D1, with no such rise for CD8+. There remain no defined causes for the repertoire differences, which possibly reflect disease activity or prior therapy.

Relapses following autologous stem cell transplantation were seen in all patients, with brentuximab vedotin exposure varying. Note on this clone: The target antigen is unknown.

TCRdb's copy holds only in-frame clones and misses some; the assay was immunoSEQ multiplex PCR. The sample yields about 26,000 clones, 67% seen once. With 4 bases removed from V and 6 bases from J, the gap between germline ends came to 7 bases. The CDR3 is made up of 13 amino acids. The sequence derives from a human donor with classical Hodgkin lymphoma. Material: peripheral blood mononuclear cells (PBMCs), obtained before the second cycle of nivolumab. The chain employs TRBV23-1 and TRBJ2-6; D not certain. TRBV23-1 is an open reading frame, and its role is uncertain. CDR3 sequence reads: CASSPQSANVLTF. In nucleotides, the CDR3 is TGCGCCAGCAGTCCTCAGTCGGCCAACGTCCTGACTTTC.